These 22 T cell receptor beta chains came from one sample sequenced in a study of identical twins. TCRdb re-derived calls from the 5' RACE reads in MiXCR, one entry per CDR3 protein. The data hold 150,000 or so distinct CDR3 sequences, with around 3.6% observed a single time. The sequencing sample was made of memory T cells sorted from blood. These receptors all stem from a man younger than 35 in good health.

The CDR3 DNA sequence: TGTGCCAGCAGCTCCACGAACAGGGTCACTGAGCAGTTCTTC. The encoded protein is CASSSTNRVTEQFF. V usage is TRBV7-9 and J usage is TRBJ2-1; D is perhaps TRBD1 (6 bases). This CDR3 is 14 amino acids long. CDR1 and CDR2 from the germline V gene are SEHNR and FQNEAQ (reference sequence). Trimming stripped 4 bases from V and 9 bases from J, with 16 bases between.

This clonotype was seen at least ten times. This chain's CDR3 is CASSSTTLRETQYF. The CDR3 coding sequence is TGTGCCAGCAGCTCGACCACCTTAAGGGAGACCCAGTACTTC. V usage is TRBV12-3 or TRBV12-4 and J usage is TRBJ2-5; D remains ambiguous. V lost 6 bases and J 5 bases, leaving 16 bases between the germline ends. The CDR3 extends over 14 amino acids.

Only a few counts were recorded for this clonotype. The chain combines TRBV30 with TRBJ1-5; D possibly corresponds to TRBD1 (5 bases). V was trimmed by 0 bases and J by 1 base, leaving 7 bases between them. Germline loops: CDR1 GTSNPN, CDR2 SVGIG (reference sequence). The length of the CDR3 is 14 residues. The CDR3 region is CAWSVRVSNQPQHF. In DNA form, the CDR3 reads TGTGCCTGGAGTGTCAGGGTGAGCAATCAGCCCCAGCATTTT. Based on the CDR3 plus reference TRBV30 and TRBJ1-5, the full variable domain is SQTIHQWPATLVQPVGSPLSLECTVEGTSNPNLYWYRQAAGRGLQLLFYSVGIGQISSEVPQNLSASRPQDRQFILSSKKLLLSDSGFYLCAWSVRVSNQPQHFGDGTRLSIL.

For this clonotype: A read error may explain this, as a much larger clone is one base away. V and J are TRBV20-1 and TRBJ2-2, with D unresolved. V was shortened by 6 bases and J by 6 bases, with 11 bases between the two germline ends. CDR3 length equals 12 residues. Per germline, CDR1 DFQATT and CDR2 SNEGSKA (reference sequence). The CDR3 DNA follows: TGCAGTGCCACCCATGGCCCCGGGGAGCTGTTTTTT. This gives the protein CSATHGPGELFF.

Notes on this clonotype: This may be a read error: a much more frequent sequence differs by one nucleotide. The V call is TRBV2, the J call TRBJ2-3; D possibly matches TRBD1 or TRBD2 (5 bases each). The CDR3 is made up of 14 amino acids. The V gene's germline CDR1 is SNHLY and CDR2 FYNNEI. CDR3 in amino acids: CASSVEGITDTQFF. Here the CDR3 DNA reads TGTGCCAGCAGTGTAGAGGGGATAACAGATACGCAGTTTTTT.

Ten or more counts support this clonotype. The J gene is TRBJ2-1, the V gene TRBV9; a possible D gene is TRBD2 (6 bases). Germline CDR1 SGDLS, CDR2 YYNGEE. Trimming removed 4 bases from V and 8 bases from J, with 13 bases in between. The CDR3 extends over 13 amino acids. CDR3 amino acids: CASSTGLVHEQFF. CDR3 coding DNA: TGTGCCAGCAGCACGGGACTGGTCCATGAGCAGTTCTTC.

This clonotype has at least ten counts. This rearrangement joins TRBV29-1 to TRBJ1-1; no clear D. The germline CDR1 and CDR2 sequences are SQVTM and ANQGSEA. This CDR3 spans 13 amino acids. Trimming left V 7 bases short and J 2 bases short, with 14 bases between. The CDR3 nucleotides read TGCAGCGGGACGGTTGGGAGTAACACTGAAGCTTTCTTT. It yields the protein CSGTVGSNTEAFF.

This clonotype came up many times. V usage is TRBV15 and J usage is TRBJ1-1, with a tentative D call TRBD1 (6 bases). The CDR3 length is 14 residues. The germline V and J ends were trimmed by 5 bases and 8 bases, with 18 bases remaining between them. Germline CDR1 and CDR2: LNHNV and YYDKDF (reference sequence). In DNA form, the CDR3 reads TGTGCCACCAGCTTTCTACGGGACACCCCCGAAGCTTTCTTT. It yields the protein CATSFLRDTPEAFF.

In its sample, this clonotype was seen many times. This chain links TRBV20-1 with TRBJ2-3; 9 nucleotides align to TRBD2. The CDR3 length is 14 residues. Trimming took 5 bases from V and 0 from J; bases not matched to a gene: 3. Germline V gene sequence: CDR1 DFQATT, CDR2 SNEGSKA (reference sequence). CDR3 nucleotides: TGCAGTGCTCCCGGGACTAGCAGCACAGATACGCAGTATTTT. Encoded protein: CSAPGTSSTDTQYF.

In its sample, this clonotype was seen many times. J is TRBJ2-3 and V is TRBV6-4, with D perhaps TRBD2 (5 bases). Germline lookup yields CDR1 MRHNA and CDR2 SNTAGT. This CDR3 contains 14 residues. The V gene lost 2 bases and the J gene lost 5 bases, with 11 bases spanning the gap. CDR3 DNA: TGTGCCAGCAGTGACCGGACTGAGGGAGATACGCAGTATTTT. Translating it yields CASSDRTEGDTQYF.

This chain links TRBV2 with TRBJ2-1, with a possible D match to TRBD2 (5 bases). V lost 4 bases and J 5 bases, leaving 12 bases between the germline ends. This CDR3 spans 14 amino acids. Germline CDR1 is SNHLY and CDR2 is FYNNEI. CDR3 coding DNA: TGTGCCAGCAGTGGCGGGCGGTACGACAATGAGCAGTTCTTC. Translated, it gives CASSGGRYDNEQFF. The whole variable domain, filled in from reference TRBV2 and TRBJ2-1, reads EPEVTQTPSHQVTQMGQEVILRCVPISNHLYFYWYRQILGQKVEFLVSFYNNEISEKSEIFDDQFSVERPDGSNFTLKIRSTKLEDSAMYFCASSGGRYDNEQFFGPGTRLTVL.

There are many counts of this clonotype. This chain joins TRBV11-2 and TRBJ2-3; 9 nucleotides line up with TRBD2. The CDR3 is 15 amino acids. V was pared by 2 bases and J by 7 bases, with 7 bases of the junction left unmatched. The germline gives CDR1 SGHAT, CDR2 FQNNGV. The CDR3 DNA reads TGTGCCAGCAGCTTACTGACTAGCGGCAGATATACGCAGTATTTT. Translated: CASSLLTSGRYTQYF.

Ten or more counts support this clonotype. The chain has TRBV12-3 or TRBV12-4 and TRBJ2-3; D is perhaps TRBD1 or TRBD2 (5 bases each). V was cut by 3 bases and J by 4 bases, with 14 bases left in between. There are 15 residues in the CDR3. For the CDR3, the DNA is TGTGCCAGCAGTTTGCGGACCCTGGGGGCAGATACGCAGTATTTT. Its translation is CASSLRTLGADTQYF.

This clonotype was recorded many times. The chain joins TRBV4-3 to TRBJ1-2; D may be TRBD1 (6 bases). The V gene lost 0 bases and the J gene lost 3 bases, with 17 bases spanning the gap. CDR1 and CDR2 from the germline V gene are LGHNA and YSLEER. The CDR3 loop spans 17 amino acids. CDR3 protein: CASSQDWSGAGDYGYTF. CDR3 DNA sequence: TGCGCCAGCAGCCAAGACTGGTCCGGGGCAGGGGACTATGGCTACACCTTC.

This clonotype was detected ten times or more. The chain carries TRBV19 and TRBJ1-1, with a weak D call TRBD1 (5 bases). CDR1 is LNHDA, CDR2 SQIVND, per germline (reference sequence). The CDR3 loop spans 15 amino acids. Trimming took 5 bases from V and 6 from J, leaving 19 bases between them. The CDR3, as DNA: TGTGCCAGTAGTCTACGAAGCCTTGGACACTCTGAAGCTTTCTTT. Amino acid sequence: CASSLRSLGHSEAFF.

Many counts were recorded for this clonotype. This chain joins TRBV5-4 and TRBJ2-1, with 7 bases aligning to TRBD2. J gave up 14 bases and V 1 base, and 6 bases lay outside the gene matches. CDR3 length equals 12 residues. Germline V gene lookup returns CDR1 SGHNT and CDR2 YYREEE (reference sequence). The CDR3: CASSLIDREEFF. The CDR3 bases are TGTGCCAGCAGCTTGATAGACCGGGAGGAGTTCTTC.

This clonotype was seen repeatedly, ten times or more. The rearrangement joins TRBV11-2 to TRBJ1-2, with 7 bases fitting TRBD1. Germline V CDR1 and CDR2: SGHAT, FQNNGV. The CDR3 is 16 residues long. With V trimmed by 3 bases and J by 0 bases, 7 bases remained unmatched. In nucleotides, the CDR3 is TGTGCCAGCAGCTTGGTGGCAGGGGGAGCTAACTATGGCTACACCTTC. It is translated as CASSLVAGGANYGYTF.

The V and J genes are TRBV11-2 and TRBJ2-7, with TRBD1 matching 11 bases. Germline V gives CDR1 SGHAT, CDR2 FQNNGV. CDR3 size: 15 residues. V was pared by 5 bases and J by 3 bases, with 6 bases of the junction left unmatched. CDR3 protein: CASSGRTGGVYEQYF. As DNA, the CDR3 is TGTGCCAGCAGCGGTAGGACAGGGGGCGTCTACGAGCAGTACTTC.

At least ten counts were recorded for this clonotype. V is TRBV7-2 and J is TRBJ2-5, with D perhaps matching TRBD2 (5 bases). Germline CDR1 reads SGHTA; CDR2 reads FQGNSA. The germline V and J ends were trimmed by 1 base and 1 base, with 7 bases remaining between them. The CDR3 consists of 14 residues. The CDR3 is CASSLVEAQETQYF. Here the CDR3 DNA reads TGTGCCAGCAGCTTAGTGGAGGCCCAAGAGACCCAGTACTTC. The variable domain in full, with the rest retrieved from reference TRBV7-2 and TRBJ2-5, is GAGVSQSPSNKVTEKGKDVELRCDPISGHTALYWYRQSLGQGLEFLIYFQGNSAPDKSGLPSDRFSAERTGGSVSTLTIQRTQQEDSAVYLCASSLVEAQETQYFGPGTRLLVL.

This clonotype was seen repeatedly, ten times or more. V gene TRBV5-1 combines with J gene TRBJ2-4; possible D gene TRBD2, 6 bases. Germline loops: CDR1 SGHRS, CDR2 YFSETQ. Trimming removed 6 bases at V and 5 bases at J, with 12 bases between. This CDR3 has 13 amino acids. In DNA form, the CDR3 reads TGCGCCAGCAAGGTTGGGACTGAAAACATTCAGTACTTC. Amino acid sequence: CASKVGTENIQYF. Supplemented by reference TRBV5-1 and TRBJ2-4, the full variable domain reads KAGVTQTPRYLIKTRGQQVTLSCSPISGHRSVSWYQQTPGQGLQFLFEYFSETQRNKGNFPGRFSGRQFSNSRSEMNVSTLELGDSALYLCASKVGTENIQYFGAGTRLSVL.

This clonotype has at least ten counts. The chain joins TRBV10-3 to TRBJ2-5; D is ambiguous. The CDR3 contains 13 residues. Germline CDR1 reads ENHRY; CDR2 reads SYGVKD. Trimming left V 3 bases short and J 1 base short, with 6 bases between. The CDR3 sequence: CAISDRSQETQYF. CDR3 nucleotide sequence: TGTGCCATCAGTGACAGATCCCAAGAGACCCAGTACTTC.

This clonotype was counted at least ten times. The rearrangement uses TRBV4-2 and TRBJ2-7; D possibly uses TRBD1 or TRBD2 (6 bases each). Germline CDR1 reads LGHNA; CDR2 reads YNFKEQ. The CDR3 is made up of 16 amino acids. Trimming removed 5 bases at V and 0 bases at J, with 17 bases between. The CDR3 bases are TGTGCCAGCAGCTCACAGAATAAGGGGGGCTCCTACGAGCAGTACTTC. It encodes CASSSQNKGGSYEQYF.